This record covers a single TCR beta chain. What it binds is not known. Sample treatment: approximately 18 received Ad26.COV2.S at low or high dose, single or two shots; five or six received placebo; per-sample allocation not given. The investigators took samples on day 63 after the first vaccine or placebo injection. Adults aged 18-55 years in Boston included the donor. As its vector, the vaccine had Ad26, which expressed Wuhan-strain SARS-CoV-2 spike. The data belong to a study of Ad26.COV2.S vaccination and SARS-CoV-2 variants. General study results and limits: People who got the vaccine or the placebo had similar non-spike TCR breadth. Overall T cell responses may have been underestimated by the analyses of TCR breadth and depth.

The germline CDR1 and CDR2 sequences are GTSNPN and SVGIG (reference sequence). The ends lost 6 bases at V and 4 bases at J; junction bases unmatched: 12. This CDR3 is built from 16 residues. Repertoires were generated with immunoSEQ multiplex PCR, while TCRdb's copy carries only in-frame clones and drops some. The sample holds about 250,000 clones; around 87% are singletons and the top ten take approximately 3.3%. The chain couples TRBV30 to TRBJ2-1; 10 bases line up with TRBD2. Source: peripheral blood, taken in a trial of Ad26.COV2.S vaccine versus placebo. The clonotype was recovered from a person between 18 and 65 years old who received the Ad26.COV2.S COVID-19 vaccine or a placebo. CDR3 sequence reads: CACRAGGPLGYNEQFF. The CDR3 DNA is TGTGCCTGCCGAGCGGGGGGGCCTCTAGGGTACAATGAGCAGTTCTTC.